This TCR beta chain was sequenced in a study of blood T cell repertoires in COVID-19. Study background: Acute-phase and convalescent COVID-19 samples originated in the United States, Italy and Spain. T cells, B-cell-depleted T cells, or PBMCs supplied cDNA or gDNA.

As handled by the study authors: Reference gene primer amplification gave estimated nucleated cell counts. Profiling relied on immunoSEQ multiplex PCR, and the TCRdb table lists in-frame clones only, not all of them. D and trimming come from the DNA, and the V and J calls and clone size come from that table. The sample consists of about 98,000 clones, 75% to 85% of them appearing once. This clone was counted between two and nine times. The clonotype was recovered from a man in his sixties or seventies with acute or convalescent COVID-19. The sequencing input was peripheral blood.

CDR3 region: CSVARGSSYEQYF. The CDR3 bases are TGCAGCGTTGCCCGCGGTAGCTCCTACGAGCAGTACTTC. The chain has TRBV29-1 and TRBJ2-7; no firm D call. This CDR3 comprises 13 residues. Looked up from germline, CDR1 is SQVTM and CDR2 is ANQGSEA. V lost 4 bases, J lost 0 bases, and 10 bases lay in between.